These 5 T cell receptor beta chains originate from one sample sequenced in a study of blood T cells in healthy people across ages. A J-beta primer mix and a sample-barcoded 5' primer were used in a second PCR of roughly 6 to 12 cycles. TCRdb reprocessed the 5' RACE reads with MiXCR, giving one entry per CDR3 protein. The table has around 1,100,000 distinct CDR3 sequences, 35% to 45% seen once; the top ten hold around 13%. The sequenced sample consisted of blood. These receptors all stem from a man between 18 and 29 years old in good health.

The chain joins TRBV3-1 to TRBJ2-1; no definite D call. The length of the CDR3 is 16 residues. Germline V gene data show CDR1 as LGHDT and CDR2 as YNNKEL (reference sequence). Trimming removed 4 bases from V and 0 bases from J, with 13 bases in between. The CDR3 loop is CASSPQAASSYNEQFF. The CDR3 DNA reads as TGTGCCAGCAGCCCCCAGGCCGCGAGCTCCTACAATGAGCAGTTCTTC.

J is TRBJ2-1 and V is TRBV6-2 or TRBV6-3, with D perhaps TRBD2 (6 bases). TRBJ2-7 matches the DNA end more closely, so the J call is doubtful. The germline gives CDR1 MNHEY, CDR2 SVGEGT. This CDR3 region has 15 residues. The CDR3 loop is CASMGVRDSYNEQYF. For the CDR3, the DNA is TGTGCCAGCATGGGGGTCAGGGACTCCTACAATGAGCAGTACTTC.

CDR3 residues: CASSFSPDGLYEQYF. CDR3 bases: TGCGCCAGCAGCTTTTCTCCTGACGGCCTATACGAGCAGTACTTC. This chain joins TRBV5-1 and TRBJ2-7; D is unclear. The V gene lost 2 bases and the J gene lost 4 bases, with 16 bases spanning the gap. Germline V CDR1 and CDR2: SGHRS, YFSETQ. The CDR3 spans 15 residues.

Only a few counts were recorded for this clonotype. V usage is TRBV20-1 and J usage is TRBJ2-1; D tentatively fits TRBD1 or TRBD2 (5 bases each). The CDR3 totals 14 residues. Trimming removed 0 bases from V and 10 bases from J, with 16 bases in between. Germline assignment: CDR1 DFQATT and CDR2 SNEGSKA (reference sequence). The CDR3 DNA reads as TGCAGTGCTAGAGATAGGGGAGTGACGCCCGAGCAGTTCTTC. It yields the protein CSARDRGVTPEQFF.

The chain uses TRBV6-2 or TRBV6-3 and TRBJ1-1; weak D call: TRBD1 (6 bases). In germline, CDR1 is MNHEY, CDR2 SVGEGT. The V end was cut by 6 bases, the J end by 8 bases, with 16 bases between. The CDR3 is 13 residues long. For the CDR3, the DNA is TGTGCCAGCAGCTCAGGGGATCGGACGGAAGCTTTCTTT. Translated: CASSSGDRTEAFF.